These 13 T cell receptor beta chains share one sample of origin, sequenced in a study of Ad26.COV2.S vaccination and SARS-CoV-2 variants. Treatment here: roughly 18 received Ad26.COV2.S at low or high dose, single or two shots; roughly 5 received placebo; per-sample allocation not given. The investigators took samples on day 63 after the first vaccine or placebo injection. Libraries were prepared by immunoSEQ multiplex PCR; TCRdb keeps only in-frame clonotypes and omits some of them. This sample carries about 680,000 clones, about 90% of them seen once, and the ten largest clones take about 1.5%. The sample here was peripheral blood, taken in a trial of Ad26.COV2.S vaccine versus placebo. The receptors derive from a person between 18 and 65 years old who received the Ad26.COV2.S COVID-19 vaccine or a placebo.

The chain links TRBV4-2 to TRBJ2-7; 9 nucleotides match TRBD1. The CDR3 length is 16 residues. The germline CDR1 and CDR2 sequences are LGHNA and YNFKEQ. The J segment lost 6 bases and the V segment lost 0 bases, leaving 9 bases of the junction unmatched. CDR3 DNA: TGTGCCAGCAGCCAAGATGGGTGGGACAGGGCCTCCGAGCAGTACTTC. The encoded protein is CASSQDGWDRASEQYF.

In its sample, this clone was seen once. The rearrangement joins TRBV9 to TRBJ1-6; D is unresolved. This CDR3 is 17 amino acids long. Trimming stripped 0 bases from V and 0 bases from J, with 10 bases between. Germline V lookup: CDR1 SGDLS, CDR2 YYNGEE. The CDR3 region is CASSVASDFSYNSPLHF. CDR3 sequence (DNA): TGTGCCAGCAGCGTAGCTTCAGACTTCTCCTATAATTCACCCCTCCACTTT. Together with reference TRBV9 and TRBJ1-6, the CDR3 gives the full variable domain: DSGVTQTPKHLITATGQRVTLRCSPRSGDLSVYWYQQSLDQGLQFLIQYYNGEERAKGNILERFSAQQFPDLHSELNLSSLELGDSALYFCASSVASDFSYNSPLHFGNGTRLTVT.

This clone was seen a single time. The J gene is TRBJ1-5, the V gene TRBV2; D not certain. Germline CDR1 SNHLY, CDR2 FYNNEI. V gave up 5 bases and J gave up 4 bases, with 12 bases separating them. CDR3 size: 14 residues. CDR3: CASSQVQRNQPQHF. CDR3 bases: TGTGCCAGCAGTCAGGTCCAGAGAAATCAGCCCCAGCATTTT. Full variable domain (rest looked up from reference TRBV2 and TRBJ1-5): EPEVTQTPSHQVTQMGQEVILRCVPISNHLYFYWYRQILGQKVEFLVSFYNNEISEKSEIFDDQFSVERPDGSNFTLKIRSTKLEDSAMYFCASSQVQRNQPQHFGDGTRLSIL.

The chain carries TRBV6-5 and TRBJ1-2; D is uncertain. The germline V gene has CDR1 MNHEY and CDR2 SVGAGI. V was pared by 3 bases and J by 3 bases, with 11 bases between. CDR3 length: 14 residues. The CDR3 loop reads CASSYQPSDYGYTF. CDR3 DNA: TGTGCCAGCAGTTATCAGCCCTCAGACTATGGCTACACCTTC.

This chain joins TRBV5-4 and TRBJ1-3; D is unclear. Germline CDR1 SGHNT, CDR2 YYREEE (reference sequence). V was shortened by 1 base and J by 3 bases, with 5 bases between the two germline ends. CDR3 length: 13 amino acids. As DNA, the CDR3 is TGTGCCAGCAGCTTGTACATTGGAAACACCATATATTTT. Its translation is CASSLYIGNTIYF.

The chain recombines TRBV7-9 with TRBJ2-2, with 9 nucleotides matching TRBD2. The germline V gene has CDR1 SEHNR and CDR2 FQNEAQ (reference sequence). V lost 5 bases and J lost 0; bases outside the gene matches: 7. The CDR3 loop spans 17 amino acids. CDR3 nucleotide sequence: TGTGCCAGCAGCAGGGGACTAGCTGGTACGAACACCGGGGAGCTGTTTTTT. Encoded protein: CASSRGLAGTNTGELFF.

This rearrangement joins TRBV7-9 to TRBJ1-5; no reliable D call. The V gene lost 2 bases and the J gene lost 6 bases, with 8 bases spanning the gap. The CDR3 is 13 residues long. The germline V gene has CDR1 SEHNR and CDR2 FQNEAQ (reference sequence). Here the CDR3 reads CASSLPTGQPQHF. The CDR3 nucleotides are TGTGCCAGCAGCTTACCGACCGGTCAGCCCCAGCATTTT.

A word on this clone: In the same sample, other DNA sequences code for this CDR3. The chain has TRBV19 and TRBJ1-2; a weak D match, TRBD1 (6 bases). V was clipped by 5 bases and J by 2 bases, with 9 bases between them. The CDR3 loop spans 13 amino acids. The germline V gene encodes CDR1 LNHDA and CDR2 SQIVND (reference sequence). CDR3 in DNA: TGTGCCAGTAGTCCAGGGGCGAACTATGGCTACACCTTC. It specifies CASSPGANYGYTF.

The V and J genes are TRBV6-1 and TRBJ2-2; 8 nucleotides line up with TRBD2. Germline loops: CDR1 MNHNS, CDR2 SASEGT. The V gene end was trimmed by 4 bases and the J gene end by 7 bases; junction bases not matched to a gene: 11. The CDR3 has 16 amino acids. The CDR3 DNA reads as TGTGCCAGCAGTGCTCTCCCGGGAGGGGGATACGGGGAGCTGTTTTTT. Encoded protein: CASSALPGGGYGELFF.

The chain couples TRBV6-5 to TRBJ2-5; no firm D call. V gave up 5 bases and J gave up 5 bases, with 18 bases separating them. CDR1 and CDR2 (germline): MNHEY, SVGAGI. This CDR3 is 15 amino acids long. The CDR3: CASSINRNFPETQYF. The DNA of the CDR3 is TGTGCCAGCAGTATTAACAGAAATTTTCCGGAGACCCAGTACTTC.

The DNA of the CDR3 is TGTGCCAGTAGTATAGCCCTGGGACTAGCGCTCAATGAGCAGTTCTTC. The encoded protein is CASSIALGLALNEQFF. The rearrangement links TRBV19 to TRBJ2-1; 10 positions match TRBD2. The germline V gene encodes CDR1 LNHDA and CDR2 SQIVND (reference sequence). The CDR3 has 16 residues. V lost 1 base to trimming and J lost 6 bases; unmatched junction nucleotides: 6.

This rearrangement joins TRBV6-5 to TRBJ2-1; maybe TRBD2 (6 bases). This CDR3 comprises 12 residues. Trimming pared 5 bases from V and 8 bases from J, leaving 10 bases between. Germline CDR1 is MNHEY and CDR2 is SVGAGI. CDR3 amino acids: CASSSWGDEQFF. CDR3 nucleotide sequence: TGTGCCAGCAGTAGTTGGGGGGATGAGCAGTTCTTC.

The rearrangement uses TRBV30 and TRBJ1-1; D call uncertain. The CDR3 is made up of 13 amino acids. Germline V CDR1 and CDR2: GTSNPN, SVGIG (reference sequence). V lost 3 bases and J lost 2, with 10 bases in between. The CDR3 loop is CAWRDGFNTEAFF. For the CDR3, the DNA is TGTGCCTGGAGGGACGGTTTTAACACTGAAGCTTTCTTT.